This T cell receptor beta chain was sequenced in a study of graft-versus-host responses after intestinal transplantation. Study background: Uniformly, recipients were administered anti-thymocyte globulin induction with subsequent tacrolimus and steroids for two to three years.

The germline V gene encodes CDR1 SGHTS and CDR2 YDEGEE. This CDR3 is 15 amino acids long. Unmatched junction bases numbered 7, after V lost 4 bases and J lost 5 bases. Sequencing was performed with immunoSEQ multiplex PCR; in TCRdb, only in-frame clones are kept and a portion is missing. The table has 5,000 to 7,000 clones, about 20% seen once. Irradiated stimulators labeled with violet dye, approximately 200,000 in number, were plated with approximately 200,000 CFSE-labeled responders. This receptor was taken from a human patient who was an organ donor for intestinal transplantation. Specimen: alloreactive CD4+ T cells from a mixed lymphocyte reaction culture, collected before transplantation. This sample's subset: CFSE-low proliferating T cells sorted from roughly six-day pre-transplant mixed lymphocyte reaction (GvH or HvG direction). The chain couples TRBV5-8 to TRBJ2-1; 9 bases are shared with TRBD2. The CDR3 here is CASSQAGGWNNEQFF. The CDR3 coding sequence is TGTGCCAGCAGCCAAGCGGGGGGCTGGAACAATGAGCAGTTCTTC.